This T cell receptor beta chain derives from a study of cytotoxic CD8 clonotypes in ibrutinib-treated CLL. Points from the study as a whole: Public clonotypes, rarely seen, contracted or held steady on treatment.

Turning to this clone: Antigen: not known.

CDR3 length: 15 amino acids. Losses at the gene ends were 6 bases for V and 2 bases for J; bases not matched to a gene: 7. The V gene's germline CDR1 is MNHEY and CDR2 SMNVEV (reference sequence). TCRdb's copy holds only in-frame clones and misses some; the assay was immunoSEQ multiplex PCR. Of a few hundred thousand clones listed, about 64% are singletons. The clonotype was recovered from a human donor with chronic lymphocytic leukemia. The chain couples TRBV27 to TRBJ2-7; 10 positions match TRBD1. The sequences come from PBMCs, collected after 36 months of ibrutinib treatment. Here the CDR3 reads CASSVVGQGPYEQYF. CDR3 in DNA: TGTGCCAGCAGCGTTGTGGGACAGGGGCCCTACGAGCAGTACTTC.